The TCR beta chain described here comes from a study of regulatory T cells in long-lasting Graves disease. About the research overall: Duration of antithyroid drug therapy among newly diagnosed Graves' patients was under 3 months. The study, taken as a whole, reports: Graves' patients with persistent disease showed TCR diversity lower than patients newly diagnosed.

Time point meaning: newly diagnosed GD, antithyroid drugs for less than 3 months. Researchers made the TCR library from RNA that was extracted from PBMCs. As concerns this clonotype: Antigen: not known.

Arm-PCR of CDR3 regions and iRepertoire HTBI primers were used to build TCR beta libraries. TCRdb re-called the multiplex PCR reads with MiXCR, one entry per CDR3 protein. The sample yields approximately 400,000 distinct CDR3 sequences, approximately 12% seen once. In addition, the sample was reused for a study of T cells in Graves' hyperthyroidism and ophthalmopathy.

This TCR came from a woman between 18 and 29 years old with Graves disease. Specimen: peripheral blood mononuclear cells (PBMCs), collected at new diagnosis, from a patient treated with antithyroid drugs.

This CDR3 is CASSQAGTSGRETQYF. In DNA form, the CDR3 reads TGTGCCAGCAGCCAGGCCGGGACTAGCGGCAGGGAGACCCAGTACTTC. This chain uses TRBV4-2 with TRBJ2-5, with 11 bases that match TRBD2. Germline V CDR1 and CDR2: LGHNA, YNFKEQ. The CDR3 has 16 residues. The V gene end was trimmed by 3 bases and the J gene end by 5 bases; junction bases not matched to a gene: 8.